The 6 T cell receptor beta chains below all came from one sample that was sequenced in a study of identical twins. TCRdb reprocessed the 5' RACE reads with MiXCR, giving one entry per CDR3 protein. The sample records just over 500,000 distinct CDR3 sequences, 22% being singletons. The sample also formed part of further work on T cells expressing NK-cell markers.

The sequenced sample was CD4+ T cells sorted from blood. These receptors all stem from a woman under 30 in good health.

V and J are TRBV23-1 and TRBJ1-1; 8 bases agree with TRBD1. TRBV23-1 is an ORF for which the function is uncertain. This CDR3 comprises 18 residues. The V segment lost 4 bases and the J segment 0 bases; nucleotides outside the gene matches: 13. The CDR3 loop is CASSPHESRDRLNTEAFF. The CDR3 nucleotides read TGCGCCAGCAGTCCCCATGAGAGCCGGGACAGGTTGAACACTGAAGCTTTCTTT.

This clonotype was counted only a few times. Relative to the germline gene, one junction end is altered; a read error may explain this. The chain is built from TRBV20-1 and TRBJ2-3; 8 bases agree with TRBD2. Germline lookup yields CDR1 DFQATT and CDR2 SNEGSKA (reference sequence). The CDR3 is 15 residues long. CDR3 residues: CGARAPGLGTDTQYF. CDR3 bases: TGCGGTGCTAGAGCACCGGGACTAGGGACAGATACGCAGTATTTT.

This chain connects TRBV2 to TRBJ2-3; weak D call: TRBD1 (7 bases). Germline CDR1 and CDR2: SNHLY and FYNNEI. The CDR3 runs 15 residues. Trimming took off 7 bases at V and 1 base at J, with 15 bases between the two ends. The CDR3 DNA reads TGTGCCAGCAAGGGAGGACAGGCCCGCACAGATACGCAGTATTTT. This gives the protein CASKGGQARTDTQYF.

A few counts support this clonotype. The rearrangement joins TRBV29-1 to TRBJ2-7, with 11 bases lining up with TRBD1. V shed 6 bases and J 6 bases; nucleotides not matched to a gene: 7. Germline loops: CDR1 SQVTM, CDR2 ANQGSEA. The CDR3 covers 13 residues. CDR3 in amino acids: CSVRRDRGAEQYF. CDR3 in DNA: TGCAGCGTGCGCCGGGACAGGGGGGCCGAGCAGTACTTC.

CDR3 sequence: CASSQEWQYNEQFF. The CDR3 nucleotides read TGCGCCAGCAGCCAAGAATGGCAGTACAATGAGCAGTTCTTC. The gene calls are TRBV4-3 and TRBJ2-1; D remains unclear. The CDR3 is made up of 14 amino acids. V was trimmed by 0 bases and J by 4 bases, leaving 7 bases between them. Germline V gives CDR1 LGHNA, CDR2 YSLEER.

V is TRBV5-1 and J is TRBJ1-5, with no clear D. The CDR3 sequence is 14 residues long. Between the trimmed V and J ends, which lost 1 base and 2 bases, there was a span of 7 bases. The germline gives CDR1 SGHRS, CDR2 YFSETQ. The CDR3 region has the DNA TGCGCCAGCAGCTTGCTCGGGGGCAATCAGCCCCAGCATTTT. It yields the protein CASSLLGGNQPQHF.